These 12 T cell receptor beta chains came from one sample sequenced in a study of T cell changes during pregnancy in multiple sclerosis. TCRdb's copy holds only in-frame clones and misses some; the assay was immunoSEQ multiplex PCR. The sample yields roughly 110,000 clones, about 89% seen once. The sample in question was peripheral blood, obtained before pregnancy. Receptors were obtained from a female donor with multiple sclerosis, enrolled in a pregnancy study.

The chain uses TRBV11-2 and TRBJ2-7; 11 bases match TRBD2. CDR3 length: 16 amino acids. Germline CDR1 is SGHAT and CDR2 is FQNNGV. J lost 2 bases, V lost 3 bases, and 6 bases had no gene match. This CDR3 reads CASSFTSGGLPYEQYF. The CDR3, as DNA: TGTGCCAGCAGCTTTACTAGCGGGGGCCTCCCCTACGAGCAGTACTTC.

Written as DNA, the CDR3 is TGTGCCAGCAGCGTAGTGCATCTAGCGGGGGCATACAATGAGCAGTTCTTC. Amino acids: CASSVVHLAGAYNEQFF. The chain uses TRBV9 and TRBJ2-1, with TRBD2 matching over 10 bases. Trimming took 0 bases from V and 4 from J; bases not matched to a gene: 7. The CDR3 totals 17 residues. Per germline, CDR1 SGDLS and CDR2 YYNGEE.

The CDR3 DNA reads TGCGCCAGCAGCTTACAAGATGGAAACACCATATATTTT. Its translation is CASSLQDGNTIYF. The rearrangement links TRBV5-1 to TRBJ1-3; D not certain. The germline gives CDR1 SGHRS, CDR2 YFSETQ. V gave up 2 bases and J gave up 3 bases, with 6 bases separating them. This CDR3 has 13 amino acids.

The V call is TRBV7-9, the J call TRBJ1-3, with TRBD1 as a possible D gene (6 bases). The CDR3 consists of 13 residues. Germline CDR1 reads SEHNR; CDR2 reads FQNEAQ (reference sequence). Trimming took 7 bases from V and 7 from J, leaving 14 bases between them. CDR3 region: CASTKRGGNTIYF. DNA for the CDR3: TGTGCCAGCACTAAGAGGGGGGGTAACACCATATATTTT.

V is TRBV5-1 and J is TRBJ2-5; TRBD1 aligns across 8 bases. Germline CDR1 and CDR2: SGHRS and YFSETQ. Losses at the gene ends were 0 bases for V and 4 bases for J; bases not matched to a gene: 5. The CDR3 length is 15 residues. Here the CDR3 reads CASSLEVRGRETQYF. CDR3 nucleotides: TGCGCCAGCAGCTTGGAAGTCAGGGGGCGAGAGACCCAGTACTTC.

This rearrangement joins TRBV18 to TRBJ1-1, with D tentatively TRBD1 (6 bases). V dropped 3 bases and J dropped 4 bases, with 12 bases sitting between them. The CDR3 spans 14 residues. Germline V gives CDR1 KGHSH, CDR2 LQKENI. The CDR3 reads CASSPKTGTTEAFF. The CDR3 DNA sequence: TGTGCCAGCTCACCCAAAACAGGGACCACTGAAGCTTTCTTT.

This sequence joins TRBV30 and TRBJ2-1; D remains unclear. The CDR3 loop spans 11 amino acids. Trimming removed 2 bases at V and 6 bases at J, with 5 bases between. Germline CDR1 and CDR2: GTSNPN and SVGIG (reference sequence). For the CDR3, the DNA is TGTGCCTGGAGTATATTCAATGAGCAGTTCTTC. It specifies CAWSIFNEQFF.

The genes are TRBV4-1 and TRBJ1-6; 7 positions agree with TRBD1. Trimming removed 1 base from V and 4 bases from J; junction bases left unmatched: 4. Per the germline V gene, CDR1 is MGHRA and CDR2 is YSYEKL. This CDR3 comprises 16 residues. CDR3 region: CASSQGQGQYNSPLHF. CDR3 DNA sequence: TGCGCCAGCAGCCAAGGACAGGGACAATATAATTCACCCCTCCACTTT.

The count of this clone is one. The chain recombines TRBV2 with TRBJ2-7; TRBD1 might be the D (6 bases). The CDR3 has 15 residues. CDR1 SNHLY and CDR2 FYNNEI come from the germline V gene. Trimming shortened V by 0 bases and J by 4 bases, and 13 bases separated the two germline ends. The chain's CDR3 is CASSEAPQGWYEQYF. In DNA, the CDR3 is TGTGCCAGCAGTGAAGCGCCCCAGGGGTGGTACGAGCAGTACTTC. Drawing the rest from reference TRBV2 and TRBJ2-7, the complete variable domain is EPEVTQTPSHQVTQMGQEVILRCVPISNHLYFYWYRQILGQKVEFLVSFYNNEISEKSEIFDDQFSVERPDGSNFTLKIRSTKLEDSAMYFCASSEAPQGWYEQYFGPGTRLTVT.

V gene TRBV27 combines with J gene TRBJ2-2; D perhaps matches TRBD2 (5 bases). The germline gives CDR1 MNHEY, CDR2 SMNVEV (reference sequence). This CDR3 is 13 amino acids long. V dropped 2 bases and J dropped 5 bases, with 6 bases sitting between them. The CDR3 coding sequence is TGTGCCAGCAGTTTAACGGGGACCGGGGAGCTGTTTTTT. It yields the protein CASSLTGTGELFF.

The chain is built from TRBV27 and TRBJ2-3; D remains ambiguous. Trimming cost V 8 bases and J 6 bases, with 9 bases left between them. From germline, CDR1 is MNHEY and CDR2 SMNVEV (reference sequence). The CDR3 sequence is 11 residues long. CDR3 nucleotides: TGTGCCAGCTCCATGAGGGATACGCAGTATTTT. It encodes CASSMRDTQYF.

There are a few counts of this clone. DNA for the CDR3: TGCGCCAGCAGCCAAGCCTGGACAGGGGGCGAACAAGAGACCCAGTACTTC. Amino acid sequence: CASSQAWTGGEQETQYF. The chain links TRBV4-1 to TRBJ2-5; 11 nucleotides align to TRBD1. Germline loops: CDR1 MGHRA, CDR2 YSYEKL. The CDR3 contains 17 residues. The V and J ends lost 1 base and 2 bases, in that order; junction bases with no gene match: 6.